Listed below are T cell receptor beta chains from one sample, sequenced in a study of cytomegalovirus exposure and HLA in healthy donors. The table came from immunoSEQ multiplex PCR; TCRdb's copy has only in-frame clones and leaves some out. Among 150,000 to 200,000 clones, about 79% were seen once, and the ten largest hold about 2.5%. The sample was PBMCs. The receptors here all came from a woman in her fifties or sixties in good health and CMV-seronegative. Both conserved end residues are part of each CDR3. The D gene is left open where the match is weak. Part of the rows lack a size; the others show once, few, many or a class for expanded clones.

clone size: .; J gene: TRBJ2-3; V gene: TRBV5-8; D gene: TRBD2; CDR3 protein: CASSLIGTSDPDTQYF; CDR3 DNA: TGTGCCAGCAGCTTAATCGGGACTAGCGATCCAGATACGCAGTATTTT
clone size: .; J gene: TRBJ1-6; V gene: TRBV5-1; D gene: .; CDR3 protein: CASSQADNSPLHF; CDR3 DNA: TGCGCCAGCAGCCAGGCTGATAATTCACCCCTCCACTTT
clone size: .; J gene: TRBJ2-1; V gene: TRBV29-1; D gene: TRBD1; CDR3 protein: CSVADRVLHEQFF; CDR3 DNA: TGCAGCGTCGCGGACAGGGTCCTTCATGAGCAGTTCTTC
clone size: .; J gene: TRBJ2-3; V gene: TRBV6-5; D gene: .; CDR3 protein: CASSYGQSTDTQYF; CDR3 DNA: TGTGCCAGCAGTTACGGGCAGAGCACAGATACGCAGTATTTT
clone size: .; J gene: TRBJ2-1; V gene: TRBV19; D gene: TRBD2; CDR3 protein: CASSLGTSGNEQFF; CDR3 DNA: TGTGCCAGTAGTTTGGGGACTAGCGGGAATGAGCAGTTCTTC
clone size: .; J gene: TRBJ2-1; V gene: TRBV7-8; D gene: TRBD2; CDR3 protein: CASSRGTIIYEQFF; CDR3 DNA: TGTGCCAGCAGTCGGGGGACTATTATCTATGAGCAGTTCTTC
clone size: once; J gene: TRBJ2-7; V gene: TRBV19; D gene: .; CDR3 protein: CASRPTGNYEQYF; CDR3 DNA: TGTGCCAGTAGGCCGACGGGAAACTACGAGCAGTACTTC
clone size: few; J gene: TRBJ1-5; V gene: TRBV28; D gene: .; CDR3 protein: CASSFPLGPQHF; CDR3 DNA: TGTGCCAGCAGTTTTCCCCTAGGGCCCCAGCATTTT
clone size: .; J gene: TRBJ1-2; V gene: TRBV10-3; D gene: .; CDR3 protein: CAISGSGTNGYTF; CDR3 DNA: TGTGCCATCAGTGGGTCCGGGACTAATGGCTACACCTTC
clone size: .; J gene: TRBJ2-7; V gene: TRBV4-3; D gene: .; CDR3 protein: CASSQGTSSYEQYF; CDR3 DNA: TGCGCCAGCAGCCAAGGGACAAGTTCCTACGAGCAGTACTTC
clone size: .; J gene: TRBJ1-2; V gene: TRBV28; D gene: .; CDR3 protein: CASRGGSVSLGGYTF; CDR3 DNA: TGTGCCAGCAGGGGGGGGTCAGTGTCATTAGGCGGCTACACCTTC
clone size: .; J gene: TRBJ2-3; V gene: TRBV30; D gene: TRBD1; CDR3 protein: CASRDRGTDTQYF; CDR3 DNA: TGTGCCAGCCGGGACAGGGGGACAGATACGCAGTATTTT
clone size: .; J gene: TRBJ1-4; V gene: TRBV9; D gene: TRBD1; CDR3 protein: CASSGQGQSGEKLFF; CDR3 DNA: TGTGCCAGCAGCGGACAGGGTCAATCAGGTGAAAAACTGTTTTTT
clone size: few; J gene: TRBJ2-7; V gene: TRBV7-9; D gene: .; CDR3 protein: CSSSTPRGHPTYEQYF; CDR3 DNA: TGTTCCAGCAGCACCCCTCGGGGACACCCGACCTACGAGCAGTACTTC
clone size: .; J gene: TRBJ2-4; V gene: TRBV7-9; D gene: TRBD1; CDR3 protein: CASSETGTGIKNIQYF; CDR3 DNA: TGTGCCAGCAGCGAAACCGGGACAGGGATAAAAAACATTCAGTACTTC
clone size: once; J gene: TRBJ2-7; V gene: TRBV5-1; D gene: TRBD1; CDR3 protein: CASSSGTGLSYEQYF; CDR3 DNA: TGCGCCAGCAGCTCAGGGACAGGGCTCTCCTACGAGCAGTACTTC
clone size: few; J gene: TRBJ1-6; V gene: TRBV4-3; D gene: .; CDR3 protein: CASSQDGQAYGPLHF; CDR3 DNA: TGCGCCAGCAGCCAAGATGGTCAGGCTTATGGACCCCTCCACTTT
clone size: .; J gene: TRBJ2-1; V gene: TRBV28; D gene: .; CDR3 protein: CASNEGRYNEQFF; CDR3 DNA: TGTGCCAGCAACGAGGGAAGGTACAATGAGCAGTTCTTC
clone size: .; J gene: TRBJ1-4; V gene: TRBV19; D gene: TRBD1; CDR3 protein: CTSSAPGTGFEKLFF; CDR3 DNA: TGTACCAGTAGTGCGCCCGGGACAGGTTTTGAAAAACTGTTTTTT
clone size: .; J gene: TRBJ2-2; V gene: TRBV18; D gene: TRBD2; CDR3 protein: CASSQKGLAGNGELFF; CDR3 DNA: TGTGCCAGCTCACAGAAGGGACTAGCGGGCAACGGGGAGCTGTTTTTT
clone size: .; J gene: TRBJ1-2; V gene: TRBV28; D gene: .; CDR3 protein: CASSPVGGYGYTF; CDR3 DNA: TGTGCCAGCAGTCCCGTCGGAGGCTATGGCTACACCTTC
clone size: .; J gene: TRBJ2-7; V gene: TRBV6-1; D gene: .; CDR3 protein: CASRAGLGSVYEQYF; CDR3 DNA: TGTGCCAGCAGGGCGGGGTTGGGGAGCGTCTACGAGCAGTACTTC
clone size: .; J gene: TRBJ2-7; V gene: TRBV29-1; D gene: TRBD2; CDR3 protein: CSVGLAETYEQYF; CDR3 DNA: TGCAGCGTCGGACTAGCGGAGACCTACGAGCAGTACTTC
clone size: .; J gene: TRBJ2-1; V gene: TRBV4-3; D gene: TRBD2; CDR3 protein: CASSQDSSGPVYNEQFF; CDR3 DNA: TGCGCCAGCAGCCAAGATTCTAGCGGGCCAGTCTACAATGAGCAGTTCTTC
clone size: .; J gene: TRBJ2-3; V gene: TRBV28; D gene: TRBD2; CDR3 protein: CTSSGTSGIGDTQYF; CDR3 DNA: TGTACCAGCAGCGGGACTAGCGGGATTGGAGATACGCAGTATTTT
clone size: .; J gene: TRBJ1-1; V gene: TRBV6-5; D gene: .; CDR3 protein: CASSLTGTTNTEAFF; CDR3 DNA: TGTGCCAGCAGTTTAACCGGGACAACGAACACTGAAGCTTTCTTT